Below, 32 T cell receptor beta chains from the same sample are listed, as sequenced in a study of blood T cell repertoires in COVID-19. Some clones are missing from TCRdb's copy, which holds only in-frame ones; the method was immunoSEQ multiplex PCR. The sample comprises 120,000 to 150,000 clones, about nine tenths of which are singletons, and roughly a tenth rests with the top ten. Sequencing input: peripheral blood. The receptors shown here come from a man in his fifties with active or convalescent COVID-19.

The chain combines TRBV11-2 with TRBJ2-1, with 8 bases aligning to TRBD2. The V and J ends lost 5 bases and 0 bases, in that order; junction bases with no gene match: 3. CDR3 length: 15 residues. Germline V lookup: CDR1 SGHAT, CDR2 FQNNGV. In nucleotides, the CDR3 is TGTGCCAGCAGCCCGAGCGGGAGCTCCTACAATGAGCAGTTCTTC. It is translated as CASSPSGSSYNEQFF.

The chain combines TRBV14 with TRBJ1-1, with D perhaps matching TRBD1 (5 bases). From germline, CDR1 is SGHDN and CDR2 FVKESK. V was pared by 1 base and J by 0 bases, with 12 bases between. The CDR3 runs to 16 residues. The CDR3: CASSQGIRGMNTEAFF. The CDR3 DNA follows: TGTGCCAGCAGCCAAGGGATCCGGGGGATGAACACTGAAGCTTTCTTT.

This clone has ten or more counts. The V call is TRBV25-1, the J call TRBJ2-7, with 7 bases identical to TRBD2. The CDR3 has 13 amino acids. Germline CDR1 is MGHDK and CDR2 is SYGVNS. The V segment lost 2 bases and the J segment 5 bases; nucleotides outside the gene matches: 3. The CDR3 here is CASSEREGHEQYF. The CDR3 coding sequence is TGTGCCAGCAGTGAAAGGGAGGGTCACGAGCAGTACTTC.

The chain links TRBV3-1 (or the pseudogene TRBV3-2) to TRBJ2-7, with 8 bases aligning to TRBD2. Trimming took 4 bases from V and 0 from J; bases not matched to a gene: 5. This CDR3 has 15 amino acids. In germline, CDR1 is LGHDT, CDR2 YNNKEL (reference sequence). The CDR3 coding sequence is TGTGCCAGCAGCCCGACTAGCGCAAGCTCCTACGAGCAGTACTTC. Translating gives CASSPTSASSYEQYF.

V and J are TRBV30 and TRBJ1-2; 7 nucleotides match TRBD1. V dropped 0 bases and J dropped 3; count of bases not matched to a gene: 7. Germline V gene sequence: CDR1 GTSNPN, CDR2 SVGIG (reference sequence). The CDR3 totals 15 residues. CDR3 loop: CAWSVWQGVHYGYTF. The CDR3 DNA reads TGTGCCTGGAGTGTATGGCAGGGGGTCCACTATGGCTACACCTTC.

The chain is built from TRBV7-9 and TRBJ1-3, with D uncertain. Trimming stripped 2 bases from V and 3 bases from J, with 8 bases between. Germline assignment: CDR1 SEHNR and CDR2 FQNEAQ (reference sequence). CDR3 length equals 14 residues. The CDR3 DNA reads as TGTGCCAGCAGCTTAAACTCCGTTGGAAACACCATATATTTT. Translating it yields CASSLNSVGNTIYF.

This clone occurred once. This chain uses TRBV5-1 with TRBJ2-2; 8 bases match TRBD2. Germline assignment: CDR1 SGHRS and CDR2 YFSETQ. The CDR3 covers 15 residues. J was trimmed by 5 bases and V by 0 bases; bases with no gene match: 3. The CDR3 spells CASSLDGRETGELFF. The CDR3 bases are TGCGCCAGCAGCTTGGACGGGAGGGAGACCGGGGAGCTGTTTTTT.

This clone was counted a few times. The chain has TRBV2 and TRBJ2-7; TRBD1 aligns across 7 bases. Germline V CDR1 and CDR2: SNHLY, FYNNEI. V was clipped by 3 bases and J by 8 bases; unmatched bases: 7. CDR3 size: 13 residues. CDR3 protein: CASSEGQRRKQYF. CDR3 DNA: TGTGCCAGCAGTGAGGGACAGCGCCGCAAGCAGTACTTC.

The V call is TRBV5-1, the J call TRBJ1-2; D remains unclear. Germline V gene sequence: CDR1 SGHRS, CDR2 YFSETQ. Trimming shortened V by 2 bases and J by 4 bases, and 12 bases separated the two germline ends. This CDR3 is 14 amino acids long. The CDR3 nucleotides read TGCGCCAGCAGCTTACATGCAGAAATCTATGGCTACACCTTC. Translation gives CASSLHAEIYGYTF. Full variable domain (missing parts from reference TRBV5-1 and TRBJ1-2): KAGVTQTPRYLIKTRGQQVTLSCSPISGHRSVSWYQQTPGQGLQFLFEYFSETQRNKGNFPGRFSGRQFSNSRSEMNVSTLELGDSALYLCASSLHAEIYGYTFGSGTRLTVV.

The chain couples TRBV2 to TRBJ1-5; TRBD1 matches at 8 bases. The CDR3 has 15 amino acids. Germline CDR1 and CDR2: SNHLY and FYNNEI. V shed 7 bases and J 6 bases; nucleotides not matched to a gene: 11. The CDR3 protein is CASNPDRVRGQPQHF. CDR3 DNA sequence: TGTGCCAGCAACCCGGACAGGGTTCGTGGTCAGCCCCAGCATTTT.

The chain joins TRBV4-3 to TRBJ2-4; 11 bases match TRBD2. Germline lookup yields CDR1 LGHNA and CDR2 YSLEER. The CDR3 extends over 17 amino acids. With 4 bases clipped from V and 1 base from J, the junction kept 6 bases outside the gene matches. The CDR3 DNA sequence: TGCGCCAGCAGCCTGGGACTAGCGGAAGGGGCCAAAAACATTCAGTACTTC. It codes for CASSLGLAEGAKNIQYF.

This chain connects TRBV28 to TRBJ2-5; TRBD2 is a possible D gene (6 bases). CDR3 size: 15 residues. Between the trimmed V and J ends, which lost 3 bases and 1 base, there was a span of 12 bases. Germline V gene sequence: CDR1 MDHEN, CDR2 SYDVKM. The CDR3: CASSFGGGSQETQYF. In DNA, the CDR3 is TGTGCCAGCAGTTTCGGGGGAGGTTCCCAAGAGACCCAGTACTTC.

V gene TRBV5-1 combines with J gene TRBJ2-5; 8 bases match TRBD2. This CDR3 is built from 15 residues. J gave up 1 base and V 4 bases, and 6 bases lay outside the gene matches. The germline gives CDR1 SGHRS, CDR2 YFSETQ. CDR3: CASSRRAGAQETQYF. The CDR3 nucleotides read TGCGCCAGCAGCCGACGAGCGGGAGCCCAAGAGACCCAGTACTTC.

The chain joins TRBV11-3 to TRBJ2-5, with 8 bases fitting TRBD2. The CDR3 consists of 14 residues. V lost 5 bases and J lost 2; bases outside the gene matches: 4. Germline V gene lookup returns CDR1 SGHNT and CDR2 YENEEA. The CDR3 DNA reads TGTGCCAGCAGCCTTGGCGGGGGGCAAGAGACCCAGTACTTC. Its translation: CASSLGGGQETQYF.

The rearrangement uses TRBV4-1 and TRBJ2-5; D is possibly TRBD1 (6 bases). V was cut by 3 bases and J by 2 bases, with 25 bases left in between. This CDR3 has 19 residues. Germline CDR1 MGHRA, CDR2 YSYEKL. CDR3 nucleotide sequence: TGCGCCAGCAGCCAGTTTGGAGGACAGCTTTCGACCCCGCAAGAGACCCAGTACTTC. Its protein is CASSQFGGQLSTPQETQYF.

The rearrangement joins TRBV7-8 to TRBJ2-1; possibly TRBD2 for D (5 bases). CDR3 length: 11 amino acids. Germline V gene sequence: CDR1 SGHVS, CDR2 FQNEAQ. Trimming removed 5 bases at V and 13 bases at J, with 12 bases between. The CDR3 reads CASSVGGVQFF. In DNA, the CDR3 is TGTGCCAGCAGCGTAGGAGGCGTCCAGTTCTTC. Supplemented by reference TRBV7-8 and TRBJ2-1, the full variable domain reads GAGVSQSPRYKVAKRGQDVALRCDPISGHVSLFWYQQALGQGPEFLTYFQNEAQLDKSGLPSDRFFAERPEGSVSTLKIQRTQQEDSAVYLCASSVGGVQFFGPGTRLTVL.

CDR3 protein: CASSSGDGYNSPLHF. In nucleotides, the CDR3 is TGTGCCAGCAGCTCGGGGGACGGCTATAATTCACCCCTCCACTTT. This chain uses TRBV9 with TRBJ1-6; perhaps TRBD1 as D (5 bases). Deletions cut 4 bases from V and 3 bases from J, with 11 bases between. Germline assignment: CDR1 SGDLS and CDR2 YYNGEE. The CDR3 spans 15 residues. Combining the CDR3 with reference TRBV9 and TRBJ1-6 gives the whole variable domain DSGVTQTPKHLITATGQRVTLRCSPRSGDLSVYWYQQSLDQGLQFLIQYYNGEERAKGNILERFSAQQFPDLHSELNLSSLELGDSALYFCASSSGDGYNSPLHFGNGTRLTVT.

This clone was seen a few times. The genes are TRBV16 and TRBJ1-1, with 7 positions matching TRBD1. V lost 0 bases to trimming and J lost 1 base; unmatched junction nucleotides: 8. Germline V gene data show CDR1 as KGHSY and CDR2 as FQNENV. The CDR3 length is 17 residues. CDR3 amino acids: CASSQSTSGGTNTEAFF. Written as DNA, the CDR3 is TGTGCCAGCAGCCAATCGACCTCAGGGGGGACGAACACTGAAGCTTTCTTT.

The gene calls are TRBV19 and TRBJ1-4, with D possibly matching TRBD1 (5 bases). CDR1 is LNHDA, CDR2 SQIVND, per germline (reference sequence). V gave up 10 bases and J gave up 10 bases, with 22 bases separating them. The CDR3 runs to 14 residues. CDR3: CATNVVAGGGKLFF. CDR3 nucleotides: TGTGCCACCAATGTCGTGGCCGGGGGAGGAAAACTGTTTTTT.

This chain joins TRBV10-1 and TRBJ2-4; 7 bases map to TRBD1. J lost 1 base, V lost 6 bases, and 9 bases had no gene match. Per the germline V gene, CDR1 is WNHNN and CDR2 is SYGVQD (reference sequence). The CDR3 contains 16 residues. The CDR3 DNA sequence: TGCGCCAGCAGGTGGGAAGGGGGCTTCGCCAAAAACATTCAGTACTTC. Protein sequence: CASRWEGGFAKNIQYF.

The chain has TRBV5-4 and TRBJ2-7; TRBD1 matches at 9 bases. V shed 3 bases and J 3 bases; nucleotides not matched to a gene: 7. This CDR3 has 15 residues. Germline lookup yields CDR1 SGHNT and CDR2 YYREEE (reference sequence). The CDR3 spells CASSWATGGVYEQYF. The CDR3 DNA reads as TGTGCCAGCAGCTGGGCGACAGGGGGTGTCTACGAGCAGTACTTC.

In its sample, this clone was seen once. V gene TRBV3-1 (or the pseudogene TRBV3-2) combines with J gene TRBJ1-4; maybe TRBD1 (5 bases). Germline V lookup: CDR1 LGHDT, CDR2 YNNKEL (reference sequence). The CDR3 consists of 11 residues. V was clipped by 9 bases and J by 12 bases, with 14 bases between them. CDR3: CASRGGSELFF. For the CDR3, the DNA is TGTGCCAGTCGGGGGGGGTCAGAACTGTTTTTT.

The rearrangement links TRBV18 to TRBJ2-3, with 13 bases matching TRBD2. Germline CDR1 is KGHSH and CDR2 is LQKENI. J was trimmed by 8 bases and V by 3 bases; bases with no gene match: 2. There are 14 residues in the CDR3. CDR3 sequence reads: CASSPGLAGPTQYF. In nucleotides, the CDR3 is TGTGCCAGCTCACCGGGACTAGCGGGACCTACGCAGTATTTT.

The V call is TRBV4-1, the J call TRBJ1-4, with 9 bases matching TRBD1. Looked up from germline, CDR1 is MGHRA and CDR2 is YSYEKL. This CDR3 spans 18 amino acids. The V and J ends lost 0 bases and 5 bases, in that order; junction bases with no gene match: 10. This CDR3 reads CASSQDNRGPRWNEKLFF. The DNA for the CDR3 is TGCGCCAGCAGCCAAGATAACAGGGGGCCTCGGTGGAATGAAAAACTGTTTTTT.

The chain uses TRBV9 and TRBJ1-3; 7 bases fit TRBD1. The CDR3 loop spans 15 amino acids. Germline V gene sequence: CDR1 SGDLS, CDR2 YYNGEE. J lost 3 bases, V lost 3 bases, and 6 bases had no gene match. The CDR3: CASSAARGSGNTIYF. CDR3 sequence (DNA): TGTGCCAGCAGCGCGGCCAGGGGGAGTGGAAACACCATATATTTT.

Written as DNA, the CDR3 is TGTGCCAGCAGTTACTCGCGACAGGGTGTTAGTGAGCAGTTCTTC. This translates into CASSYSRQGVSEQFF. The chain uses TRBV6-5 and TRBJ2-1; the match to TRBD1 covers 7 bases. CDR3 length: 15 amino acids. The germline V gene encodes CDR1 MNHEY and CDR2 SVGAGI. The V and J ends lost 0 bases and 9 bases, in that order; junction bases with no gene match: 8.

The chain recombines TRBV28 with TRBJ2-7, with unresolved D. The CDR3 length is 15 residues. The germline V gene encodes CDR1 MDHEN and CDR2 SYDVKM. The ends were cut back, 1 base at V and 2 bases at J, with 12 bases in the middle. CDR3 in amino acids: CASSLLSRKTYEQYF. The CDR3 DNA sequence: TGTGCCAGCAGTTTATTATCCAGGAAGACCTACGAGCAGTACTTC. Looking up the rest from reference TRBV28 and TRBJ2-7 gives the full variable domain: DVKVTQSSRYLVKRTGEKVFLECVQDMDHENMFWYRQDPGLGLRLIYFSYDVKMKEKGDIPEGYSVSREKKERFSLILESASTNQTSMYLCASSLLSRKTYEQYFGPGTRLTVT.

V and J are TRBV28 and TRBJ1-1, with D unresolved. Germline V gene sequence: CDR1 MDHEN, CDR2 SYDVKM. Trimming cost V 6 bases and J 3 bases, with 14 bases left between them. The CDR3 extends over 14 amino acids. CDR3 coding DNA: TGTGCCAGCAGATTTTTCAAGGGAGACACTGAAGCTTTCTTT. Encoded protein: CASRFFKGDTEAFF.

The chain carries TRBV5-1 and TRBJ2-7; 10 bases map to TRBD1. Per the germline V gene, CDR1 is SGHRS and CDR2 is YFSETQ. The CDR3 is 16 residues long. V lost 0 bases, J lost 2 bases, and 5 bases stayed unmatched. The DNA for the CDR3 is TGCGCCAGCAGCTTGGAAGGGACAGGGGTTCCCTACGAGCAGTACTTC. This gives the protein CASSLEGTGVPYEQYF.

In this sample, this clone turned up a few times. The chain uses TRBV2 and TRBJ1-5; D is undetermined. V was cut by 3 bases and J by 9 bases, with 18 bases left in between. Germline V gene sequence: CDR1 SNHLY, CDR2 FYNNEI. CDR3 length: 15 residues. CDR3 nucleotide sequence: TGTGCCAGCAGTGATAACGTGGCTCCATCATGGCCCCAGCATTTT. Protein: CASSDNVAPSWPQHF.

CDR3 nucleotide sequence: TGTGCCAGCAGCTTAGGAGGGAACTACAATGAGCAGTTCTTC. It specifies CASSLGGNYNEQFF. V gene TRBV7-9 combines with J gene TRBJ2-1, with D possibly being TRBD2 (5 bases). Looked up from germline, CDR1 is SEHNR and CDR2 is FQNEAQ (reference sequence). The V end was cut by 1 base, the J end by 3 bases, with 7 bases between. The CDR3 contains 14 residues.

The CDR3 protein is CASSSDRGDYGYTF. The CDR3 region has the DNA TGTGCCAGCAGTTCAGACAGGGGGGACTATGGCTACACCTTC. The chain combines TRBV28 with TRBJ1-2; 9 bases line up with TRBD1. Germline lookup yields CDR1 MDHEN and CDR2 SYDVKM. The CDR3 runs 14 residues. V was pared by 4 bases and J by 3 bases, with 3 bases of the junction left unmatched.